The 7 T cell receptor beta chains in this list originate from one sample, sequenced in a study of cytomegalovirus exposure and HLA in healthy donors. In the PCR, 60 Vbeta and 13 Jbeta primers were used. The assay was immunoSEQ multiplex PCR, and TCRdb's table has in-frame clones only and misses some. The top ten clones hold approximately 6.3% of a sample with about 180,000 clones, about 79% of them seen once. Sequenced input: PBMCs. Receptor source: a man aged 35-49 years in good health and CMV-seropositive.

The DNA of the CDR3 is TGTGCCAGCAGCTCCCCCTCAGGGCTAGCGGGAGGCAGGGACGAGCAGTACTTC. Translating gives CASSSPSGLAGGRDEQYF. The rearrangement uses TRBV21-1 and TRBJ2-7; TRBD2, the table's D call, was not compared with the DNA. TRBV21-1 is flagged as a pseudogene. The CDR3 is 18 amino acids.

J is TRBJ2-7 and V is TRBV5-1; 7 bases fit TRBD1. With 2 bases clipped from V and 1 base from J, the junction kept 3 bases outside the gene matches. The length of the CDR3 is 14 residues. Germline CDR1 and CDR2: SGHRS and YFSETQ. CDR3 DNA: TGCGCCAGCAGCTTACAGGGGATGTCCTACGAGCAGTACTTC. Translated: CASSLQGMSYEQYF.

The J gene is TRBJ2-1, the V gene TRBV5-1; unclear D gene. The V end was cut by 1 base, the J end by 3 bases, with 11 bases between. The CDR3 runs 15 residues. Germline assignment: CDR1 SGHRS and CDR2 YFSETQ. DNA of the CDR3: TGCGCCAGCAGCTTGTATAGTCCCCGCTACAATGAGCAGTTCTTC. Amino acids: CASSLYSPRYNEQFF.

This clone appeared once. The J gene is TRBJ2-2, the V gene TRBV10-3, with D maybe TRBD1 (6 bases). This CDR3 is built from 13 residues. Germline CDR1 and CDR2: ENHRY and SYGVKD. Trimming took off 6 bases at V and 5 bases at J, with 10 bases between the two ends. The CDR3 reads CAIRATGTGELFF. The CDR3 nucleotides read TGTGCCATCAGGGCCACAGGGACCGGGGAGCTGTTTTTT.

This clone was detected only a few times. This chain links TRBV6-1 with TRBJ2-7; D is possibly TRBD1 (6 bases). This CDR3 has 15 amino acids. Between the trimmed V and J ends, which lost 7 bases and 5 bases, there was a span of 21 bases. Looked up from germline, CDR1 is MNHNS and CDR2 is SASEGT. CDR3 loop: CASTNGQLSVNEQYF. The CDR3 DNA reads as TGTGCCAGCACGAACGGACAGCTTTCAGTCAACGAGCAGTACTTC.

This clone occurred once. The rearrangement links TRBV11-1 to TRBJ2-7; 7 bases agree with TRBD2. Germline CDR1 and CDR2: SGHAT and FQDESV (reference sequence). The V segment lost 5 bases and the J segment 1 base; nucleotides outside the gene matches: 8. This CDR3 has 15 amino acids. CDR3 loop: CASSPNPGGSYEQYF. CDR3 DNA sequence: TGTGCCAGCAGCCCAAATCCGGGGGGATCCTACGAGCAGTACTTC.

This rearrangement joins TRBV7-2 to TRBJ2-2; D unclear. Germline CDR1 is SGHTA and CDR2 is FQGNSA. V lost 4 bases to trimming and J lost 9 bases, with 6 bases between them. The CDR3 has 11 amino acids. The CDR3 reads CASSSFRELFF. CDR3 nucleotide sequence: TGTGCCAGCAGCTCTTTCCGGGAGCTGTTTTTT.